This T cell receptor (beta chain) was documented in a study of OX40 agonist ivuxolimab in advanced cancers. Details on this clone: What it recognizes is unknown.

Study outcomes and limitations: Normalized T-cell clonal expansion was also low in a subset of nonresponders. On average, CD8+ T cells had more expanded clones than CD4+.

The table came from immunoSEQ multiplex PCR; TCRdb's copy has only in-frame clones and leaves some out. The sample contains 74,000 or so clones, about 89% of which appear only once. With 5 bases removed from V and 8 bases from J, the gap between germline ends came to 9 bases. The CDR3 totals 12 residues. Germline loops: CDR1 LNHDA, CDR2 SQIVND (reference sequence). This material consisted of CD4+ or CD8+ T cells sorted from blood, taken in a trial of the OX40 agonist ivuxolimab. The chain recombines TRBV19 with TRBJ1-4; D is unclear. The source is an adult with an advanced solid tumor such as melanoma, head and neck, liver or kidney cancer. CDR3 coding DNA: TGTGCCAGTAGTTTTTCGGAGGAAAAACTGTTTTTT. Protein sequence: CASSFSEEKLFF.